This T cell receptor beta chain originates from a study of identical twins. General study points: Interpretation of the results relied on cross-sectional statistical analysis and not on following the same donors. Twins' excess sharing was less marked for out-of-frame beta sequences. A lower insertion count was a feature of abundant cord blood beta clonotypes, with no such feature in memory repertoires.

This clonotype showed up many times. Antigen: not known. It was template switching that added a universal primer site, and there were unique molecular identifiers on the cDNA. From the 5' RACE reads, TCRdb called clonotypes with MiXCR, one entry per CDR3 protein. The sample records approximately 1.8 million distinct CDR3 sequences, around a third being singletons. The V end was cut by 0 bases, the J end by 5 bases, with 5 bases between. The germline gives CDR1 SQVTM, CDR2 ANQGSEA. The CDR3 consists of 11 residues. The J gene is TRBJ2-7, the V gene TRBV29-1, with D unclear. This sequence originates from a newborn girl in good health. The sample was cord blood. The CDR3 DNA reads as TGCAGCGTTGAAGATCCGAACGAGCAGTACTTC. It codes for CSVEDPNEQYF.